This T cell receptor (beta chain) was sequenced during a study of blood T cell repertoires in COVID-19. It was during active infection that Seattle patients were enrolled and then longitudinally followed. Assay: immunoSEQ multiplex PCR; the TCRdb copy retains only in-frame clones and omits some. The sample carries over 150,000 clones, 94% recorded once. Per germline, CDR1 SEHNR and CDR2 FQNEAQ (reference sequence). The CDR3 contains 12 residues. The germline V and J ends were trimmed by 6 bases and 5 bases, with 8 bases remaining between them. The chain joins TRBV7-9 to TRBJ2-1; D remains ambiguous. Source material: peripheral blood. The sequence came from a man aged 30-40 years with COVID-19, enrolled during active disease. Here the CDR3 reads CASSRVNNEQFF. The DNA of the CDR3 is TGTGCCAGCAGTCGGGTGAACAATGAGCAGTTCTTC.